Listed here are 13 T cell receptor beta chains from one sample, sequenced in a study of monozygotic twins with inflammatory bowel disease. TCRdb reanalyzed the 5' RACE reads, giving one entry per CDR3 protein sequence and no DNA. In total, the table holds around 140,000 distinct CDR3 sequences. Source material: blood. The receptors were sampled from a human donor with ulcerative colitis or Crohn's disease, or a healthy co-twin of an affected twin (not recorded which).

The gene calls are TRBV27 and TRBJ1-6. This CDR3 is built from 16 residues. Per germline, CDR1 MNHEY and CDR2 SMNVEV (reference sequence). The CDR3 sequence is CASKQQGGRSNSPLHF.

V gene TRBV2 combines with J gene TRBJ2-2; TCRdb's assignment of TRBD1 cannot be checked, as there is no DNA. This CDR3 contains 13 residues. CDR1 is SNHLY and CDR2 is FYNNEI in the germline V gene. The CDR3 sequence is CASSGQFTGELFF.

This chain links TRBV11-2 with TRBJ1-1. CDR1 is SGHAT, CDR2 FQNNGV, per germline. The CDR3 loop spans 13 amino acids. This CDR3 reads CASSPDGNTEAFF.

The V gene is TRBV24-1, the J gene TRBJ2-2; TCRdb lists TRBD2, though no DNA is available to test this call. CDR1 is KGHDR and CDR2 is SFDVKD in the germline V gene. The CDR3 has 16 amino acids. The CDR3: CATSDLGQRDTGELFF.

The rearrangement links TRBV7-3 to TRBJ2-7; the D gene TCRdb calls, TRBD1, cannot be checked with no DNA. This CDR3 has 13 residues. CDR1 is SGHTA, CDR2 FQGTGA, per germline. CDR3 protein: CASSRTGGNEQYF.

V and J are TRBV24-1 and TRBJ2-3; TCRdb's D call, TRBD1, is unchecked because there is no DNA. The CDR3 length is 16 residues. The germline V gene has CDR1 KGHDR and CDR2 SFDVKD. The CDR3 region is CATSDPPGPGTDTQYF.

The CDR3 reads CASRRTGSAQYF. The rearrangement links TRBV28 to TRBJ2-5; TCRdb reports TRBD1, a call that lacks DNA to check it against. The germline V gene encodes CDR1 MDHEN and CDR2 SYDVKM. The CDR3 runs 12 residues.

The chain is built from TRBV20-1 and TRBJ2-5. This CDR3 is built from 12 residues. From germline, CDR1 is DFQATT and CDR2 SNEGSKA (reference sequence). CDR3 sequence reads: CSARIAVETQYF.

The chain joins TRBV6-5 to TRBJ2-1; TCRdb returns TRBD2, unconfirmable since there is no DNA. CDR3 length equals 17 residues. The V gene's germline CDR1 is MNHEY and CDR2 SVGAGI. CDR3 sequence: CASSSIRLAGRTNEQFF.

The CDR3 reads CATSDPNDRTSYEQYF. The chain joins TRBV24-1 to TRBJ2-7. The CDR3 is 16 residues long. Germline V gene sequence: CDR1 KGHDR, CDR2 SFDVKD.

The chain recombines TRBV5-5 with TRBJ2-5. Germline CDR1 reads SGHKS; CDR2 reads YYEKEE (reference sequence). CDR3 length: 16 residues. The CDR3 loop reads CASSQRRSTDQETQYF.

This rearrangement joins TRBV12-3 or TRBV12-4 to TRBJ2-5; with no DNA, the TCRdb D assignment of TRBD2 cannot be verified. The CDR3 spans 14 residues. Here the CDR3 reads CASSPSGRTKTQYF.

V usage is TRBV20-1 and J usage is TRBJ2-5. Germline lookup yields CDR1 DFQATT and CDR2 SNEGSKA (reference sequence). The CDR3 contains 12 residues. Here the CDR3 reads CSAPQSSETQYF.